Included here is one TCR beta chain sequence, with context. Its cognate antigen is unknown. This sample was included in a study of identical twins. Trimming took off 5 bases at V and 4 bases at J, with 11 bases between the two ends. Germline V gene sequence: CDR1 SEHNR, CDR2 FQNEAQ (reference sequence). CDR3 length: 14 amino acids. Study observations and caveats: Twin-shared out-of-frame alpha sequences showed excess low generation probability.

TCRdb redid the calling of the 5' RACE reads with MiXCR, one entry per CDR3 protein. The sample gives some 730,000 distinct CDR3 sequences, over 15% of which show up once; roughly 13% is in the top ten. This sample was shared with a second study, whose subject was T cells expressing NK-cell markers. As reported in that work: Sorted CD3+CD56+NKG2C+, CD3+CD56+NKG2C- and CD3+CD56-NKG2C+ T-cell subsets were beta-chain profiled. About 1.0-7.0% of CD8+ T cells in about 6 donors belonged to dominant NKG2C+ clonotypes.

The clonotype was recovered from a woman between 18 and 29 years old in good health. Sequenced sample: PBMCs. The chain employs TRBV7-9 and TRBJ2-2; TRBD2 is a possible D gene (6 bases). CDR3 in DNA: TGTGCCAGCAGCCCCCTAGCGAGCACCGGGGAGCTGTTTTTT. It codes for CASSPLASTGELFF.